This T cell receptor (beta chain) was identified in a study of blood T cell repertoires in COVID-19. Study overall: The samples span acute and convalescent COVID-19 from the United States, Italy and Spain. PBMCs, B-cell-depleted T cells, or T cells were the source of the cDNA or gDNA that made up the material.

In the authors' methods: Quantification of nucleated cells was approximated via reference gene primer amplification. Clones were sequenced by immunoSEQ multiplex PCR, and TCRdb holds only the in-frame ones, with some missing. From that table come the V and J calls and clone size; the DNA was used to work out D and trimming. The sample includes tens of thousands of clones, roughly 70% seen only once; the top ten take 20% to 25%. This CDR3 contains 14 residues. The V gene end was trimmed by 7 bases and the J gene end by 6 bases; junction bases not matched to a gene: 10. Germline V lookup: CDR1 LNHDA, CDR2 SQIVND (reference sequence).

The chain uses TRBV19 and TRBJ1-2; 8 positions agree with TRBD1. The source of this sequence is a man in his 70s with acute or convalescent COVID-19. Sequencing used peripheral blood. This CDR3 is CASNSGQGGHGYTF. The CDR3 DNA is TGTGCCAGTAACTCCGGACAGGGAGGGCATGGCTACACCTTC.